This T cell receptor beta chain was profiled in a study of technical replicates of blood from a few donors. This clone appeared once. Sequenced by immunoSEQ multiplex PCR; TCRdb stores in-frame clones only, minus some. Of 75,000 to 100,000 clones in the sample, approximately 96% were seen once. There are 14 residues in the CDR3. V lost 4 bases, J lost 9 bases, and 16 bases lay in between. From germline, CDR1 is SGDLS and CDR2 YYNGEE. The chain links TRBV9 to TRBJ2-2; weak D call: TRBD2 (6 bases). Sequencing was performed on T cells isolated from PBMCs. This TCR came from a human donor in good health. The CDR3 DNA sequence: TGTGCCAGCAGCCCTGGGGGGTTAAAGAGGGAGCTGTTTTTT. Translated, it gives CASSPGGLKRELFF.